The 19 T cell receptor beta chains below come from one sample, sequenced in a study of regulatory T cells in long-lasting Graves disease. Time point here: persistent/refractory GD, antithyroid drugs over 5 years with positive TRAb. Scientists built the TCR library using RNA that was extracted from PBMCs. With iRepertoire HTBI primers and Arm-PCR of CDR3 regions, TCR beta libraries were built. TCRdb ran MiXCR on the multiplex PCR reads and lists one entry per CDR3 protein. The sample includes roughly 450,000 distinct CDR3 sequences, more than 20% of them seen just once. The source was peripheral blood mononuclear cells (PBMCs), collected when the disease was refractory, from a patient treated with antithyroid drugs. The source of these receptors is a female donor with Graves disease.

This clonotype was counted many times. The junction and the germline gene differ at one end; a read error may be behind it. The chain has TRBV7-6 and TRBJ1-1, with no clear D. The CDR3 spans 13 residues. The germline V gene encodes CDR1 SGHVS and CDR2 FNYEAQ. This CDR3 reads CASTLTPNTEAFF. CDR3 bases: TGTGCCAGCACCTTAACCCCGAACACTGAAGCTTTCTTT.

The chain combines TRBV5-1 with TRBJ1-1; no firm D call. The germline gives CDR1 SGHRS, CDR2 YFSETQ. This CDR3 has 15 amino acids. V was cut by 0 bases and J by 4 bases, with 13 bases left in between. This chain's CDR3 is CASSLGSGILTEAFF. As DNA, the CDR3 is TGCGCCAGCAGCTTGGGGTCCGGGATCCTCACTGAAGCTTTCTTT.

This clonotype was detected ten times or more. The J gene is TRBJ1-2, the V gene TRBV11-2, with a weak D call TRBD1 (5 bases). This CDR3 spans 14 amino acids. V lost 0 bases and J lost 4, with 9 bases in between. Germline CDR1 and CDR2: SGHAT and FQNNGV. The CDR3 bases are TGTGCCAGCAGCTTAGAGCAGGGATCCTATGGCTACACCTTC. Amino acid sequence: CASSLEQGSYGYTF.

Remarks on this clonotype: An end of the junction differs from the germline gene, which may be a read error. The rearrangement uses TRBV7-9 and TRBJ2-7; TRBD1 agrees at 11 bases. The CDR3 has 16 amino acids. Looked up from germline, CDR1 is SEHNR and CDR2 is FQNEAQ (reference sequence). CDR3 region: CVSSSTDRGLTYEQYF. The CDR3 nucleotides read TGTGTCAGCAGCTCGACGGACAGGGGGCTTACCTACGAGCAGTACTTC.

This clonotype was counted ten times or more. The V gene is TRBV27, the J gene TRBJ2-4; unclear D gene. The CDR3 spans 15 residues. V dropped 4 bases and J dropped 1 base, with 11 bases sitting between them. The germline gives CDR1 MNHEY, CDR2 SMNVEV (reference sequence). The CDR3 loop reads CASSSTANAKNIQYF. CDR3 nucleotide sequence: TGTGCCAGCAGTTCCACGGCCAACGCCAAAAACATTCAGTACTTC.

This clonotype has just a few counts. The chain couples TRBV28 to TRBJ2-2; possibly TRBD1 for D (5 bases). The germline V and J ends were trimmed by 3 bases and 10 bases, with 12 bases remaining between them. This CDR3 spans 13 amino acids. Germline V lookup: CDR1 MDHEN, CDR2 SYDVKM. The DNA for the CDR3 is TGTGCCAGCAGTTTTGCAGGGCCGATGGAGCTGTTTTTT. It is translated as CASSFAGPMELFF.

The chain joins TRBV6-1 to TRBJ2-7, with 8 bases identical to TRBD1. CDR1 and CDR2 (germline): MNHNS, SASEGT. Trimming cost V 4 bases and J 2 bases; bases outside gene matches: 7. This CDR3 is built from 15 residues. The CDR3 spells CASSGLGQEAYEQYF. CDR3 bases: TGTGCCAGCAGTGGCCTGGGACAGGAGGCCTACGAGCAGTACTTC.

This clonotype appeared a few times. This may come from a read error, since a much larger clone is one base off. The J gene is TRBJ2-7, the V gene TRBV6-2 or TRBV6-3; D possibly corresponds to TRBD2 (5 bases). The germline gives CDR1 MNHEY, CDR2 SVGEGT. V was clipped by 2 bases and J by 3 bases, with 5 bases between them. CDR3 length: 12 amino acids. CDR3 residues: CASSYEGYEQYF. The CDR3 coding sequence is TGTGCCAGCAGTTACGAGGGCTACGAGCAGTACTTC.

For this clonotype: One base away lies a much larger clone, so this may be a sequencing read error. The rearrangement joins TRBV6-2 or TRBV6-3 to TRBJ1-1; D call uncertain. Germline lookup yields CDR1 MNHEY and CDR2 SVGEGT. The CDR3 covers 13 residues. V lost 7 bases, J lost 4 bases, and 13 bases lay in between. In nucleotides, the CDR3 is TGTGCCAGCACCTTCAGGTCCGGCACTGAAGCTTTCTTT. Its translation is CASTFRSGTEAFF.

The chain has TRBV9 and TRBJ2-5, with TRBD1 matching 10 bases. The junction had 4 bases not matched to a gene; V was cut back by 3 bases and J by 5 bases. In germline, CDR1 is SGDLS, CDR2 YYNGEE. The CDR3 consists of 14 residues. The CDR3 sequence is CASSDGTGVETQYF. The CDR3 DNA reads as TGTGCCAGCAGCGACGGGACAGGGGTGGAGACCCAGTACTTC.

This chain connects TRBV9 to TRBJ2-1; D assignment may be TRBD1 or TRBD2 (5 bases each). The germline V and J ends were trimmed by 2 bases and 6 bases, with 18 bases remaining between them. The CDR3 runs 16 residues. Germline loops: CDR1 SGDLS, CDR2 YYNGEE. The CDR3 here is CASSVGERQRLNEQFF. CDR3 nucleotide sequence: TGTGCCAGCAGCGTGGGGGAGAGACAGCGACTCAATGAGCAGTTCTTC.

This clonotype was seen a handful of times. Being one base from a much bigger clone, this may be a read error. This CDR3 is missing its conserved last phenylalanine or tryptophan, likely due to a read error. The chain is built from TRBV2 and TRBJ2-7; D may match TRBD1 or TRBD2 (5 bases each). Germline V gives CDR1 SNHLY, CDR2 FYNNEI. V shed 6 bases and J shed 6 bases, with 21 bases lying between them. The CDR3 runs 15 residues. CDR3 sequence reads: CASSDPGPSLGEQYL. The CDR3 nucleotides read TGTGCCAGCAGCGACCCGGGACCGAGTCTCGGCGAGCAGTACCTC.

The V and J genes are TRBV6-2 or TRBV6-3 and TRBJ2-5; D may be TRBD1 (5 bases). CDR1 is MNHEY and CDR2 is SVGEGT in the germline V gene. V lost 8 bases and J lost 6, with 13 bases in between. CDR3 size: 12 residues. DNA for the CDR3: TGTGCCAGCGCAGGGTCCATGAAGACCCAGTACTTC. It translates to CASAGSMKTQYF.

This rearrangement joins TRBV3-1 to TRBJ2-1, with D hard to call. V shed 0 bases and J shed 7 bases, with 10 bases lying between them. Germline lookup yields CDR1 LGHDT and CDR2 YNNKEL (reference sequence). This CDR3 is 14 amino acids long. The CDR3 DNA reads TGTGCCAGCAGCCAAGACCTAATTATTAATGAGCAGTTCTTC. Protein: CASSQDLIINEQFF.

The chain uses TRBV25-1 and TRBJ2-5; no definite D call. Germline-derived CDR1 and CDR2 are MGHDK and SYGVNS. This CDR3 is 13 amino acids long. The V end lost 4 bases, the J end lost 0 bases, and 6 bases lay between the germline ends. The CDR3 here is CASSAPDQETQYF. The CDR3, as DNA: TGTGCCAGCAGTGCACCTGACCAAGAGACCCAGTACTTC.

The table lists this clonotype with many counts. V gene TRBV28 combines with J gene TRBJ1-5; no clear D. The germline gives CDR1 MDHEN, CDR2 SYDVKM. The CDR3 covers 17 residues. The V end was cut by 4 bases, the J end by 5 bases, with 21 bases between. In DNA form, the CDR3 reads TGTGCCAGCAGTTCACCCCTGCGTCCCACAGCGGATCAGCCCCAGCATTTT. This codes for CASSSPLRPTADQPQHF.

In this sample, this clonotype turned up many times. The chain carries TRBV3-1 and TRBJ1-1; D might be TRBD1 (5 bases). CDR3 length: 14 amino acids. Germline CDR1 and CDR2: LGHDT and YNNKEL (reference sequence). Trimming left V 4 bases short and J 4 bases short, with 13 bases between. Written as DNA, the CDR3 is TGTGCCAGCAGCCTGACCCAGGGTGGCACTGAAGCTTTCTTT. Translation gives CASSLTQGGTEAFF.

This chain joins TRBV27 and TRBJ1-1; 7 bases fit TRBD1. CDR3 length: 15 residues. Germline assignment: CDR1 MNHEY and CDR2 SMNVEV (reference sequence). V lost 4 bases, J lost 3 bases, and 8 bases stayed unmatched. As DNA, the CDR3 is TGTGCCAGCAGTTCTTACAGGGGTAGTTACACTGAAGCTTTCTTT. Its protein product is CASSSYRGSYTEAFF.

The CDR3 sequence is CASSYSAQPLYEQYF. The CDR3 DNA sequence: TGTGCCAGCAGTTACTCGGCCCAGCCCCTGTACGAGCAGTACTTC. The J gene is TRBJ2-7, the V gene TRBV6-5; D is undetermined. Germline CDR1 reads MNHEY; CDR2 reads SVGAGI. The CDR3 consists of 15 residues. The germline V and J ends were trimmed by 0 bases and 4 bases, with 13 bases remaining between them.